Listed below are T cell receptor beta chains from one sample, sequenced in a study of cytomegalovirus exposure and HLA in healthy donors. Profiling relied on immunoSEQ multiplex PCR, and the TCRdb table lists in-frame clones only, not all of them. The sample includes approximately 120,000 clones, about 83% of them seen just once. Sample: PBMCs. The receptors stem from a woman aged 35 to 49 in good health and CMV-seropositive. The CDR3 runs from the conserved cysteine through the conserved F or W. A D gene is named only where the DNA matches it firmly. Clone size is stated in some rows and not others, as once, few, many or a class when expanded.

>.|.|TRBV12-5|17|TRBJ2-5
TGTGCTAGTGGTCCGGGACTGGCGGGACTTATCCAAGAGACCCAGTACTTC
CASGPGLAGLIQETQYF
>.|.|TRBV5-4|15|TRBJ2-1
TGTGCCAGCAGCTTCGTCCAGGGATCCTACAATGAGCAGTTCTTC
CASSFVQGSYNEQFF
>.|few|TRBV6-5|16|TRBJ1-1
TGTGCCAGCAGTTACGGAATCCGAGGCCTGAACACTGAAGCTTTCTTT
CASSYGIRGLNTEAFF
>.|.|TRBV6-4|16|TRBJ1-5
TGTGCCAGCAGTGACTCCCCGGGGGATAGCAATCAGCCCCAGCATTTT
CASSDSPGDSNQPQHF
>.|.|TRBV19|13|TRBJ1-5
TGTGCCAGTACCTCAAGGGGTTTTCAGCCCCAGCATTTT
CASTSRGFQPQHF
>TRBD2|.|TRBV5-1|17|TRBJ2-7
TGCGCCAGCAGCTTGGAAGCGGGAGGGCCCTCGTCATACGAGCAGTACTTC
CASSLEAGGPSSYEQYF
>.|once|TRBV11-2|15|TRBJ2-7
TGTGCCAGCAGCTTAGTCGGGAGTACCCCCTACGAGCAGTACTTC
CASSLVGSTPYEQYF
>.|.|TRBV5-8|16|TRBJ2-3
TGTGCCAGCAGCTATACCGGGGGATCTAGCACAGATACGCAGTATTTT
CASSYTGGSSTDTQYF
>TRBD2|once|TRBV10-3|17|TRBJ2-7
TGTGCCATCAGCGACGATCCCTGGACTAGCGGGAGCAACGAGCAGTACTTC
CAISDDPWTSGSNEQYF
>.|.|TRBV28|13|TRBJ2-3
TGTGCCAGCAGTTTATATACTCGGGATACGCAGTATTTT
CASSLYTRDTQYF
>.|.|TRBV7-9|13|TRBJ1-2
TGTGCCAGCAGCTTAAGCGGCCAGGGGGGCTACACCTTC
CASSLSGQGGYTF
>TRBD1|once|TRBV27|16|TRBJ1-5
TGTGCCAGCAGTTTAGGCTGGCAGGGGGGTTATCAGCCCCAGCATTTT
CASSLGWQGGYQPQHF
>TRBD1|.|TRBV18|14|TRBJ2-7
TGTGCCAGCTCACCGTTGACAGGGGGCGACGAGCAGTACTTC
CASSPLTGGDEQYF
>TRBD1|.|TRBV2|15|TRBJ2-7
TGTGCCAGCAGCCCACGACAGGGATTCTTGTACGAGCAGTACTTC
CASSPRQGFLYEQYF
>TRBD1|.|TRBV5-3|17|TRBJ2-4
TGTGCCAGAAGCTTTGGTCCGAGACAGGGTTCCAAAAACATTCAGTACTTC
CARSFGPRQGSKNIQYF
>.|once|TRBV6-1|13|TRBJ1-2
TGTGCCAGCAGGGCCGGACAGAACCATGGCTACACCTTC
CASRAGQNHGYTF
>.|.|TRBV6-1|13|TRBJ2-1
TGTGCCACCAAGGCGGGCTCCTACAATGAGCAGTTCTTC
CATKAGSYNEQFF
>TRBD1|once|TRBV5-1|16|TRBJ1-3
TGCGCCAGCAGCTTGACCCCGGACAGGGCAGGAAACACCATATATTTT
CASSLTPDRAGNTIYF
>TRBD1|.|TRBV6-6|14|TRBJ2-2
TGTGCCAGCAGTTTCGACAGGGGGCCCGGGGAGCTGTTTTTT
CASSFDRGPGELFF
>.|.|TRBV29-1|13|TRBJ2-5
TGCAGCGTTCGCCGGTCCGCGGAGGAGACCCAGTACTTC
CSVRRSAEETQYF
>TRBD2|.|TRBV19|18|TRBJ2-1
TGTGCCAGTAGTATGGCTCTAGCGGGAGTTGCGACATACAATGAGCAGTTCTTC
CASSMALAGVATYNEQFF
>.|once|TRBV6-5|13|TRBJ2-7
TGTGCCAGCAGACGACAATCCATCTACGAGCAGTACTTC
CASRRQSIYEQYF
>TRBD2|.|TRBV6-5|15|TRBJ2-1
TGTGCCAGCAGTTACCGGCTGACTAGCGGGAGAGAGCAGTTCTTC
CASSYRLTSGREQFF
>.|.|TRBV7-2|16|TRBJ2-3
TGTGCCAGCAGCTCGGCGGGACCAAGAAGCACAGATACGCAGTATTTT
CASSSAGPRSTDTQYF
>.|.|TRBV18|14|TRBJ1-2
TGTGCCAGCTCACCCCAGACGGGTAACTATGGCTACACCTTC
CASSPQTGNYGYTF
>TRBD1|.|TRBV5-1|16|TRBJ1-4
TGCGCCAGCAGACCTCCGGGACAGGGGCCGAATGAAAAACTGTTTTTT
CASRPPGQGPNEKLFF
>TRBD2|.|TRBV4-2|16|TRBJ2-1
TGTGCCAGCAGCCATGGAGGGACTAACTCCTACAATGAGCAGTTCTTC
CASSHGGTNSYNEQFF
>.|.|TRBV7-9|13|TRBJ2-7
TGTGCCAGCAGCCCAGGCGTTGCCTACGAGCAGTACTTC
CASSPGVAYEQYF
>TRBD2|.|TRBV5-6|13|TRBJ2-3
TGTGCCAGCAGCAACCTAGCGGGAGGACTCGAGTATTTT
CASSNLAGGLEYF
>.|.|TRBV27|11|TRBJ2-3
TGTGCCACAGGGTCTACAGGTACGCAGTATTTT
CATGSTGTQYF
>.|.|TRBV10-2|14|TRBJ2-7
TGCGCCAGCAGTGAGCCGGGACTTGCCTACGAGCAGTACTTC
CASSEPGLAYEQYF
>TRBD1|.|TRBV7-2|13|TRBJ1-5
TGTGCCAGCCAAGGACAGGGAGATCAGCCCCAGCATTTT
CASQGQGDQPQHF
>TRBD2|.|TRBV4-3|18|TRBJ2-1
TGCGCCAGCAGCCAAGACCTGGGCACTAGCGGGCGAGGGGGGGAGCAGTTCTTC
CASSQDLGTSGRGGEQFF
>TRBD2|.|TRBV4-1|20|TRBJ2-2
TGCGCCAGCAGCCACCCAGCGGGAGGGCCGGTTCTTACGTACACCGGGGAGCTGTTTTTT
CASSHPAGGPVLTYTGELFF
>TRBD1|.|TRBV28|16|TRBJ2-2
TGTGCCAGCAGTTTGGTTGGGACAGGGGGCACCGGGGAGCTGTTTTTT
CASSLVGTGGTGELFF
>.|.|TRBV18|14|TRBJ1-2
TGTGCCAGCTCACGCGGGGGCGCTAACTATGGCTACACCTTC
CASSRGGANYGYTF
>.|.|TRBV7-2|14|TRBJ2-1
TGTGCCAGCAATCCCGACTTGACCGTTAATGAGCAGTTCTTC
CASNPDLTVNEQFF
>TRBD1|.|TRBV2|17|TRBJ1-1
TGTGCCAGCAGTTGGGGACAGGGGATTCTCGCGCTCTCTGAAGCTTTCTTT
CASSWGQGILALSEAFF
>TRBD1|.|TRBV4-1|13|TRBJ1-1
TGCGCCAGCAGTCTTACAGGGGAAACTGAAGCTTTCTTT
CASSLTGETEAFF
>TRBD2|.|TRBV7-2|16|TRBJ2-7
TGTGCCAGCAGCCTCATTGCGGGAGTTGAGTCCTACGAGCAGTACTTC
CASSLIAGVESYEQYF
>.|.|TRBV15|15|TRBJ2-3
TGTGCCACCAGCAGAGCTCTGCAGGGTCCGGATACGCAGTATTTT
CATSRALQGPDTQYF
>TRBD1|.|TRBV25-1|15|TRBJ2-1
TGTGCCAGCAGAAAACCGGGACAGCCAAACAATGAGCAGTTCTTC
CASRKPGQPNNEQFF
>.|few|TRBV7-8|16|TRBJ1-2
TGTGCCAGCAGCTTATCTGCAGGGGCCCCAAACTATGGCTACACCTTC
CASSLSAGAPNYGYTF
>TRBD2|.|TRBV7-2|16|TRBJ2-1
TGTGCCAGCAGCTTAGCTACAGACGGACTAGATAGGGAGCAGTTCTTC
CASSLATDGLDREQFF
>TRBD2|.|TRBV2|16|TRBJ2-3
TGTGCCAGCAGTGACGGACTAGCGGGTAGAACAGATACGCAGTATTTT
CASSDGLAGRTDTQYF
>TRBD1|.|TRBV6-5|14|TRBJ1-5
TGTGCCAGCAGTTACCGGACAGGGGTTCAGCCCCAGCATTTT
CASSYRTGVQPQHF
>TRBD2|.|TRBV19|16|TRBJ2-3
TGTGCCAGTAGTATAGGACTAGCGGGGTACACAGATACGCAGTATTTT
CASSIGLAGYTDTQYF
>TRBD2|.|TRBV11-2|15|TRBJ2-7
TGTGCCAGCAGCCCAGGGACTAGCGGGATTGGAGAGCAGTACTTC
CASSPGTSGIGEQYF
>TRBD2|.|TRBV7-8|16|TRBJ2-3
TGTGCCAGCAGCTTAGGTGGTAGCGGGGGATGGAATACGCAGTATTTT
CASSLGGSGGWNTQYF
>TRBD2|.|TRBV7-8|20|TRBJ2-4
TGTGCCAGCAGCCTAAGCCGGGGGGAGCGCCCGATTCTAGCCAAAAACATTCAGTACTTC
CASSLSRGERPILAKNIQYF
>TRBD2|.|TRBV27|18|TRBJ2-2
TGTGCCAGCAGTTTATCGGGCGCTAGCGGGAGGAACACCGGGGAGCTGTTTTTT
CASSLSGASGRNTGELFF
>.|.|TRBV29-1|12|TRBJ1-2
TGCAGCGTTGACGGGGATTACTATGGCTACACCTTC
CSVDGDYYGYTF
>.|.|TRBV4-3|13|TRBJ1-1
TGCGCCAGCAGCCAAGTAATTGGGGGAGGGGCTTTCTTT
CASSQVIGGGAFF
>.|few|TRBV19|15|TRBJ1-5
TGTGCCAGTAGTATAGTGGGGGGTTTAAGTCAGCCCCAGCATTTT
CASSIVGGLSQPQHF
>.|.|TRBV29-1|16|TRBJ2-5
TGCAGCGTTCCTTTACAAAAGTCGGACAGCCAAGAGACCCAGTACTTC
CSVPLQKSDSQETQYF
>TRBD2|.|TRBV7-3|15|TRBJ2-1
TGTGCCAGCAGCTTAATGAGCGGGAGCCCGGGGGAGCAGTTCTTC
CASSLMSGSPGEQFF
>TRBD1|few|TRBV7-9|16|TRBJ2-5
TGTGCCAGCAGCGCCCAGGCCCCGGGACAGGGGGAGACCCAGTACTTC
CASSAQAPGQGETQYF